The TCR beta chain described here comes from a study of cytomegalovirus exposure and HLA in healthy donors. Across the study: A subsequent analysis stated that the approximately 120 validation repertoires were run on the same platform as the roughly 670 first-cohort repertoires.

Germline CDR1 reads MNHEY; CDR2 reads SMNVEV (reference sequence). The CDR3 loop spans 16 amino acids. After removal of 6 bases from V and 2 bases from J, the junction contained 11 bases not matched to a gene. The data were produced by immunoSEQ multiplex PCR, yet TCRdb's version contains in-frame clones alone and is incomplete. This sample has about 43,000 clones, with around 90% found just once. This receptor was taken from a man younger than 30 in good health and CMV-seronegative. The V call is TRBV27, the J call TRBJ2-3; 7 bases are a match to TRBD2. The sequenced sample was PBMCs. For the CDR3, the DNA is TGTGCCAGCAGCAATCTCGGGACTATTAACACAGATACGCAGTATTTT. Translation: CASSNLGTINTDTQYF.